The 5 T cell receptor beta chains below were found in one sample sequenced in a study of blood T cell repertoires in COVID-19. Repertoires were generated with immunoSEQ multiplex PCR, while TCRdb's copy carries only in-frame clones and drops some. The sample holds roughly 57,000 clones, more than 85% seen once. Input material: peripheral blood. Receptors originate from a human donor in a cohort sampled during active COVID-19.

The V and J genes are TRBV7-8 and TRBJ2-7, with 10 bases lining up with TRBD1. V dropped 1 base and J dropped 6; count of bases not matched to a gene: 3. Germline V gives CDR1 SGHVS, CDR2 FQNEAQ. There are 14 residues in the CDR3. The CDR3 DNA is TGTGCCAGCAGCTTAGGGGACAGGGGACGCGAGCAGTACTTC. Its translation is CASSLGDRGREQYF.

This sequence joins TRBV4-1 and TRBJ1-4, with D uncertain. V shed 3 bases and J shed 5 bases, with 16 bases lying between them. Per the germline V gene, CDR1 is MGHRA and CDR2 is YSYEKL. CDR3 length: 16 amino acids. CDR3 bases: TGCGCCAGCAGCCAGGCGCCGGATGCGGGAAATGAAAAACTGTTTTTT. Its translation: CASSQAPDAGNEKLFF.

The chain couples TRBV4-3 to TRBJ2-2; D is uncertain. Trimming stripped 2 bases from V and 1 base from J, with 5 bases between. This CDR3 has 14 residues. Germline CDR1 reads LGHNA; CDR2 reads YSLEER. DNA for the CDR3: TGCGCCAGCAGCCAAAACAGGAACACCGGGGAGCTGTTTTTT. Translated: CASSQNRNTGELFF.

This sequence joins TRBV5-1 and TRBJ1-3; unclear D gene. Germline V gene lookup returns CDR1 SGHRS and CDR2 YFSETQ. This CDR3 region has 15 residues. V was clipped by 7 bases and J by 3 bases, with 17 bases between them. The CDR3, as DNA: TGCGCCAGCCTCCCTGGACTTCGGAGTGGAAACACCATATATTTT. It is translated as CASLPGLRSGNTIYF.

The genes are TRBV5-5 and TRBJ1-1, with D possibly matching TRBD1 (6 bases). The CDR3 has 17 amino acids. CDR1 is SGHKS and CDR2 is YYEKEE in the germline V gene (reference sequence). Trimming removed 3 bases from V and 1 base from J, with 19 bases in between. The CDR3 sequence is CASSSRTVQRENTEAFF. Written as DNA, the CDR3 is TGTGCCAGCAGCTCCAGGACAGTGCAAAGGGAGAACACTGAAGCTTTCTTT. Based on the CDR3 plus reference TRBV5-5 and TRBJ1-1, the full variable domain is DAGVTQSPTHLIKTRGQQVTLRCSPISGHKSVSWYQQVLGQGPQFIFQYYEKEERGRGNFPDRFSARQFPNYSSELNVNALLLGDSALYLCASSSRTVQRENTEAFFGQGTRLTVV.